These 12 T cell receptor beta chains came from one sample sequenced in a study of CD8 T cells in ankylosing spondylitis. The antigens for these receptors are not known. TCRdb reanalysed the 5' RACE reads using MiXCR and keeps one entry per CDR3 protein. The data hold more than 600,000 distinct CDR3 sequences, with 19% observed a single time. The study's findings and limits: Fewer than ten highly homologous variants made up a TCR beta motif that seemed to typify ankylosing spondylitis blood.

Sequences were obtained from blood, either unsorted or a sorted T cell fraction (not recorded which). The source is a male donor with ankylosing spondylitis.

This clonotype turned up a few times. The chain employs TRBV5-1 and TRBJ2-1; D is undetermined. This CDR3 contains 13 residues. Germline assignment: CDR1 SGHRS and CDR2 YFSETQ. With 0 bases removed from V and 10 bases from J, the gap between germline ends came to 11 bases. The CDR3 region is CASSLVPDAEQFF. CDR3 coding DNA: TGCGCCAGCAGCTTGGTCCCCGACGCCGAGCAGTTCTTC.

This clonotype showed up just a few times. The rearrangement joins TRBV28 to TRBJ1-2, with unresolved D. Trimming left V 5 bases short and J 4 bases short, with 14 bases between. CDR3 length equals 14 residues. CDR1 MDHEN and CDR2 SYDVKM come from the germline V gene. The CDR3 DNA is TGTGCCAGCAGTATCGGGGAGCCCCTCTATGGCTACACCTTC. Translated, it gives CASSIGEPLYGYTF.

This clonotype was observed at least ten times. The gene calls are TRBV30 and TRBJ1-1, with D maybe TRBD1 (6 bases). This CDR3 is 14 amino acids long. Trimming shortened V by 1 base and J by 1 base, and 10 bases separated the two germline ends. Germline values: CDR1 GTSNPN, CDR2 SVGIG (reference sequence). In nucleotides, the CDR3 is TGTGCCTGGAGTGCTACAGGGAGGAACACTGAAGCTTTCTTT. It yields the protein CAWSATGRNTEAFF. Supplemented by reference TRBV30 and TRBJ1-1, the full variable domain reads SQTIHQWPATLVQPVGSPLSLECTVEGTSNPNLYWYRQAAGRGLQLLFYSVGIGQISSEVPQNLSASRPQDRQFILSSKKLLLSDSGFYLCAWSATGRNTEAFFGQGTRLTVV.

This clonotype has ten or more counts. J is TRBJ1-4 and V is TRBV6-5; possible D gene TRBD1, 5 bases. V was shortened by 2 bases and J by 8 bases, with 12 bases between the two germline ends. CDR3 length: 14 amino acids. Germline CDR1 MNHEY, CDR2 SVGAGI. The DNA of the CDR3 is TGTGCCAGCAGTTACGGGCAGGGCGTGGAAAAACTGTTTTTT. The encoded protein is CASSYGQGVEKLFF.

The chain links TRBV7-6 to TRBJ2-1; TRBD2 aligns across 10 bases. Germline V gene sequence: CDR1 SGHVS, CDR2 FNYEAQ. This CDR3 region has 17 residues. The ends lost 4 bases at V and 5 bases at J; junction bases unmatched: 11. The CDR3 spells CASSSFAVGLADNEQFF. The CDR3, as DNA: TGTGCCAGCAGCTCCTTCGCGGTCGGACTAGCGGACAATGAGCAGTTCTTC.

This clonotype was seen only a few times. The chain employs TRBV5-5 and TRBJ2-4, with 11 bases fitting TRBD1. This CDR3 comprises 14 residues. V was clipped by 4 bases and J by 8 bases; unmatched bases: 5. CDR1 and CDR2 from the germline V gene are SGHKS and YYEKEE (reference sequence). CDR3 amino acids: CASSRTGGLDIQYF. CDR3 DNA: TGTGCCAGCAGCCGGACAGGGGGCTTGGACATTCAGTACTTC.

This clonotype has more than one count but fewer than ten. The chain links TRBV12-3 or TRBV12-4 to TRBJ1-1; 8 bases align to TRBD1. After removal of 1 base from V and 11 bases from J, the junction contained 0 bases not matched to a gene. This CDR3 is built from 11 residues. The CDR3 DNA is TGTGCCAGCAGTTTAGGACAGGGGGCTTTCTTT. It is translated as CASSLGQGAFF.

This clonotype came up many times. The chain is built from TRBV4-3 and TRBJ2-1; TRBD2 matches 10 bases. Trimming cost V 0 bases and J 7 bases; bases outside gene matches: 9. Germline V gives CDR1 LGHNA, CDR2 YSLEER. The CDR3 length is 17 residues. CDR3 sequence reads: CASSQDGGLAELNEQFF. CDR3 bases: TGCGCCAGCAGCCAAGATGGAGGACTAGCGGAGCTTAATGAGCAGTTCTTC.

The gene calls are TRBV20-1 and TRBJ1-6; the match to TRBD1 covers 7 bases. Trimming removed 1 base from V and 6 bases from J; junction bases left unmatched: 9. CDR1 is DFQATT and CDR2 is SNEGSKA in the germline V gene (reference sequence). The CDR3 covers 16 residues. CDR3 DNA sequence: TGCAGTGCTAGAGGGGGGACAGAATACACTAATTCACCCCTCCACTTT. Residues: CSARGGTEYTNSPLHF.

V is TRBV13 and J is TRBJ2-3, with D uncertain. The germline V gene has CDR1 PRHDT and CDR2 FYEKMQ (reference sequence). Trimming stripped 5 bases from V and 4 bases from J, with 10 bases between. The CDR3 runs 13 residues. The CDR3 sequence is CASSPVSADTQYF. In DNA form, the CDR3 reads TGTGCCAGCAGCCCGGTTAGTGCAGATACGCAGTATTTT. Filled out from reference TRBV13 and TRBJ2-3, the complete variable domain reads AAGVIQSPRHLIKEKRETATLKCYPIPRHDTVYWYQQGPGQDPQFLISFYEKMQSDKGSIPDRFSAQQFSDYHSELNMSSLELGDSALYFCASSPVSADTQYFGPGTRLTVL.

This clonotype was detected only a few times. V and J are TRBV20-1 and TRBJ1-3; D is uncertain. Trimming left V 0 bases short and J 6 bases short, with 12 bases between. CDR3 length equals 14 residues. Germline loops: CDR1 DFQATT, CDR2 SNEGSKA (reference sequence). This CDR3 is CSARDLGMLNTIYF. Written as DNA, the CDR3 is TGCAGTGCTAGAGATCTGGGCATGCTAAACACCATATATTTT.

This chain joins TRBV9 and TRBJ2-7; D might be TRBD1 or TRBD2, each matching 5 bases. This CDR3 has 15 amino acids. CDR1 SGDLS and CDR2 YYNGEE come from the germline V gene. V was clipped by 3 bases and J by 5 bases, with 18 bases between them. The CDR3 loop reads CASSAAPGRRDEQYF. CDR3 sequence (DNA): TGTGCCAGCAGCGCCGCCCCGGGACGGCGGGACGAGCAGTACTTC.